Listed below are T cell receptor beta chains from one sample, sequenced in a study of T cell responses to AZD1222 COVID-19 vaccine. Here immunoSEQ multiplex PCR was the method, and the copy in TCRdb shows in-frame clones only, minus some. The sample lists about 140,000 clones; 85% to 90% were seen once. Sequenced material: peripheral blood, taken on day 0 of AZD1222 vaccination. All receptors come from an adult in good health. Both conserved end residues are part of each CDR3. D genes are given only for firm matches. Part of the rows lack a size; the others show once, few, many or a class for expanded clones.

>NA|TRBV6-4|TRBJ2-1|NA
TGTGCCACACGGCGGGACTCTTCCTACAATGAGCAGTTCTTC
CATRRDSSYNEQFF
>NA|TRBV29-1|TRBJ1-1|NA
TGCAGCGGAGGGACGGGGAACACTGAAGCTTTCTTT
CSGGTGNTEAFF
>TRBD1|TRBV7-8|TRBJ1-5|NA
TGTGCCAGCAGCACGCAGACAGGGGGGAATCAGCCCCAGCATTTT
CASSTQTGGNQPQHF
>NA|TRBV7-9|TRBJ1-1|NA
TGTGCCAGCAGCTCGGGCCGGACGGTTATGAACACTGAAGCTTTCTTT
CASSSGRTVMNTEAFF
>TRBD2|TRBV9|TRBJ2-7|NA
TGTGCCAGCAGCGCGCCCATGGGGCGGGAGGCCTTGGGGGAGCAGTACTTC
CASSAPMGREALGEQYF
>NA|TRBV30|TRBJ1-4|NA
TGTGCCTGGAGTCGCCTCCCGGGGGGCTTCGTTGAAAAACTGTTTTTT
CAWSRLPGGFVEKLFF
>NA|TRBV4-1|TRBJ2-5|NA
TGCGCCAGCAGCCAATCTCATTGGATTGAGACCCAGTACTTC
CASSQSHWIETQYF
>NA|TRBV19|TRBJ2-3|few
TGTGCCAGTAGTATAGAGGGGAATACGCAGTATTTT
CASSIEGNTQYF
>TRBD1|TRBV15|TRBJ1-6|once
TGTGCCACCAGCAGAAAGAAACAGGGGACCTATAATTCACCCCTCCACTTT
CATSRKKQGTYNSPLHF
>TRBD1|TRBV3-1/TRBV3-2|TRBJ1-6|NA
TGTGCCAGCAGCCAAGGGACAGGGCCCTATAATTCACCCCTCCACTTT
CASSQGTGPYNSPLHF